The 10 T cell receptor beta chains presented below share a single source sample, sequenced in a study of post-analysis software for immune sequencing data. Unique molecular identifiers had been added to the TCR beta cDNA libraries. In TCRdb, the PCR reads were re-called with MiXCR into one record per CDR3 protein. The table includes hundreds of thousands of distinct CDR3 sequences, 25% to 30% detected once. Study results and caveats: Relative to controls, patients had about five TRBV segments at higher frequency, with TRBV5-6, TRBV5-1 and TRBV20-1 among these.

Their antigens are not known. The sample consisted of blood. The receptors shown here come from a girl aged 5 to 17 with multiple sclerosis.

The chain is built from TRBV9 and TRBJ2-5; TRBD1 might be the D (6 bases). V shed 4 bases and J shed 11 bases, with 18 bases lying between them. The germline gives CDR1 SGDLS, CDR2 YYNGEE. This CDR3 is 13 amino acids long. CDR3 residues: CASSLGTTSEQYF. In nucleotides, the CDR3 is TGTGCCAGCAGCCTGGGGACAACCTCTGAGCAGTACTTC. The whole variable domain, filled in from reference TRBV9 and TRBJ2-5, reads DSGVTQTPKHLITATGQRVTLRCSPRSGDLSVYWYQQSLDQGLQFLIQYYNGEERAKGNILERFSAQQFPDLHSELNLSSLELGDSALYFCASSLGTTSEQYFGPGTRLLVL.

This chain's CDR3 is CASSLDPGLAESTDTQYF. DNA for the CDR3: TGTGCCAGCAGCTTAGATCCGGGACTAGCGGAGAGCACAGATACGCAGTATTTT. V usage is TRBV11-2 and J usage is TRBJ2-3; 11 bases match TRBD2. Germline V gene data show CDR1 as SGHAT and CDR2 as FQNNGV. The CDR3 consists of 18 residues. Unmatched junction bases numbered 5, after V lost 0 bases and J lost 0 bases.

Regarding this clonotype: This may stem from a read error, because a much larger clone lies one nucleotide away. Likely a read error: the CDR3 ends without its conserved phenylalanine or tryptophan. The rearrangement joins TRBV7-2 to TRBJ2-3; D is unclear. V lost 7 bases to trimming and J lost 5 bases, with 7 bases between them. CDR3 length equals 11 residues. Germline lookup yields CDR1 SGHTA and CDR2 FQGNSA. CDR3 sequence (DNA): TGTGCCAGCACCTCGGGAGATACGCAGTATTTG. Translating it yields CASTSGDTQYL.

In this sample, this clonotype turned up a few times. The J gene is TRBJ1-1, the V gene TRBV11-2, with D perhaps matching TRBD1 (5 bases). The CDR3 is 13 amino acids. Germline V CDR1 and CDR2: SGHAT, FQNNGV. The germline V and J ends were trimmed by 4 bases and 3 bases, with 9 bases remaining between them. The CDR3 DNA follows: TGTGCCAGCAGCTGGCAGGGAGACACTGAAGCTTTCTTT. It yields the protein CASSWQGDTEAFF.

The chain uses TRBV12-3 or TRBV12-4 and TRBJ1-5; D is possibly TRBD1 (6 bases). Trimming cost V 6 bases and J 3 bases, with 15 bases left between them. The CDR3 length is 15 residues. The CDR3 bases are TGTGCCAGCAGCTCCCCCGGGACACCCAATCAGCCCCAGCATTTT. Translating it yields CASSSPGTPNQPQHF.

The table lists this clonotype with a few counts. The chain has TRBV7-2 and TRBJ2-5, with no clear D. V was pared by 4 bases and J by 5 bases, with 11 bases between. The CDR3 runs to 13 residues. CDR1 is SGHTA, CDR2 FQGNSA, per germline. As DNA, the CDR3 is TGTGCCAGCAGCTACCGGCTAACGGAGACCCAGTACTTC. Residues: CASSYRLTETQYF. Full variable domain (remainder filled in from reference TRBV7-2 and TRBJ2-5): GAGVSQSPSNKVTEKGKDVELRCDPISGHTALYWYRQSLGQGLEFLIYFQGNSAPDKSGLPSDRFSAERTGGSVSTLTIQRTQQEDSAVYLCASSYRLTETQYFGPGTRLLVL.

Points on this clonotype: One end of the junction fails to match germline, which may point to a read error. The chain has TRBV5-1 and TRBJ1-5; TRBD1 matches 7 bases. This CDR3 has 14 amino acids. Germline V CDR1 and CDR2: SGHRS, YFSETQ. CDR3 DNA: TGCGCCAGCAGGCCCGGGACAGACAATCGGCCCCAGCATTTT. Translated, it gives CASRPGTDNRPQHF. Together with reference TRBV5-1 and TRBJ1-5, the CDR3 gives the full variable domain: KAGVTQTPRYLIKTRGQQVTLSCSPISGHRSVSWYQQTPGQGLQFLFEYFSETQRNKGNFPGRFSGRQFSNSRSEMNVSTLELGDSALYLCASRPGTDNRPQHFGDGTRLSIL.

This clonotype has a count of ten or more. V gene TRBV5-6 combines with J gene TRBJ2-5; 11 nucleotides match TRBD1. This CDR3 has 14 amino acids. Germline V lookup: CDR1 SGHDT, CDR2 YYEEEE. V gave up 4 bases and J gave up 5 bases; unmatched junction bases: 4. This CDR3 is CASSTDRGRETQYF. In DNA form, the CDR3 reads TGTGCCAGCAGCACGGACAGGGGGCGGGAGACCCAGTACTTC.

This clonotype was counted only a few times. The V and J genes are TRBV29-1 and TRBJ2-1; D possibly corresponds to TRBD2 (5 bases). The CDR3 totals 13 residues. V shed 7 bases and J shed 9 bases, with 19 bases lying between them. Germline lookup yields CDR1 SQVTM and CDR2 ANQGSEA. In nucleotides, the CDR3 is TGCAGCGGCTCCGCCGGAGGATTCCGTGAGCAGTTCTTC. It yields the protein CSGSAGGFREQFF.

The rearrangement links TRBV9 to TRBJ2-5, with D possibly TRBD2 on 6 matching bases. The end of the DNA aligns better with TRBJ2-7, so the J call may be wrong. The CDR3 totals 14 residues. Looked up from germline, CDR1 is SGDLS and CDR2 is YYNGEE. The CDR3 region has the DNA TGTGCCAGCAGCGCCTGCGGGGTCCCCTACGAGCAGTACTTC. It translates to CASSACGVPYEQYF.